The sequence of this T cell receptor (beta chain) was determined in a study of blood T cell repertoires in COVID-19 (dated by TCRdb to the early 2020s). Notes on the research overall: The collaborator samples originated in the United States, Italy and Spain and spanned the acute and convalescent phases of COVID-19. The samples were drawn from two sources: the first 160 participants of the ongoing ImmuneRACE study, and over 950 subjects contributed by 6 global collaborators. Where available, HLA class I and class II types were taken from metadata supplied by the sample provider and were not determined by assay-based typing. Deeply sampled blood TCRbeta repertoires from subjects exposed to, actively infected with, or recovered from COVID-19 were included in the dataset. The sample metadata nearly always contained a de-identified subject ID, COVID-19 status, age in years and sex. The prospective study material was composed of cDNA or gDNA derived from T cells, B-cell-depleted T cells, or PBMCs. The repertoires were released in a freely available public database meant as a resource for research on the immune response to SARS-CoV-2. General study outcomes and caveats: The quantity of clinical and demographic metadata differed by source and by participant and was supplied without curation.

Notes on this clone: The antigen this receptor binds is unknown. No base qualities exist here, and no much larger clone lies one base off it.

TCRbeta CDR3 regions were amplified from genomic DNA by means of the immunoSEQ Assay, a bias-controlled multiplex PCR. Turning to the authors' computational methods: The number of nucleated cells in each sample was estimated by amplification of reference gene primers within the assay. To quantify the absolute abundance of each unique TCRbeta CDR3 rearrangement, sequence reads were collapsed and filtered. Productive Simpson clonality was computed per sample as the square root of Simpson's diversity index over productive rearrangements. TCRdb took this table from immuneACCESS and kept in-frame rearrangements with V and J called. Such tables lack part of the clones; where checked against another copy, unresolved V genes explain under half of the gap, and the rest is unexplained. V and J calls and clone size are as listed in that table; D and trimming were resolved from the DNA. Present in this sample are tens of thousands of clones, about 91% of which were seen just once. The top ten clonotypes cover approximately 6.7% of the sample.

Collaborating institutions collected whole blood in K2EDTA tubes following their own protocols. For TCRbeta analysis, collaborator samples were shipped as frozen whole blood, as isolated PBMCs, or as DNA extracted from either sample type. The germline V gene specifies MNHEY as CDR1 and SVGEGT as CDR2. Taken from cysteine to phenylalanine, the CDR3 has 14 residues. Only the CDR3 DNA stays, 42 bases, in frame from base 1. V drops 2 bases and J drops 9 bases, leaving 14 bases in between. Sample: peripheral blood. This TCR came from a human donor in a cohort sampled during active COVID-19. The V and J genes are TRBV6-2 or TRBV6-3 and TRBJ2-1, with no D gene named confidently. The CDR3 reads CASSYPPFQFEQFF. In nucleotides, the sequence is TGTGCCAGCAGTTACCCCCCATTCCAATTTGAGCAGTTCTTC.